This record concerns one T cell receptor beta chain sequence. This sample was included in a study of PD-L1 blockade in urothelial cancer. Study-wide context: Blood analyses occurred 3 weeks (second dose) and 6 weeks post treatment start. The median number of T cells present in blood samples was roughly 130,000.

Locally advanced or metastatic urothelial carcinoma affected all patients. The protocol was immunoSEQ multiplex PCR, while the TCRdb copy is restricted to in-frame clones and leaves out a portion. In the table there are roughly 60,000 clones, about 80% of which are singletons. The CDR3 extends over 14 amino acids. Germline V gene sequence: CDR1 SGHRS, CDR2 YFSETQ. After removal of 2 bases from V and 3 bases from J, the junction contained 1 base not matched to a gene. The specimen comprised PBMCs, sampled around atezolizumab (anti-PD-L1) treatment. This TCR derives from a man between 65 and 85 years old with urothelial cancer. The chain uses TRBV5-1 and TRBJ2-2; 7 bases line up with TRBD1. This chain's CDR3 is CASSFGTDTGELFF. CDR3 DNA sequence: TGCGCCAGCAGCTTTGGGACAGACACCGGGGAGCTGTTTTTT.